These 5 T cell receptor beta chains share one sample of origin, sequenced in a study of Graves' ophthalmopathy and Graves' hyperthyroidism. Using RNA transcripts, the TCR beta CDR3 regions were amplified. RT-PCR was first run with HTBI primers, then multiplex PCR in a second round. Via MiXCR, TCRdb re-called the multiplex PCR reads, giving one row per CDR3 protein. This table holds hundreds of thousands of distinct CDR3 sequences, around a fifth found once. Sequences were obtained from peripheral blood. Every receptor here comes from a woman between 50 and 59 years old with Graves' ophthalmopathy.

For this clonotype: Here the CDR3 omits its conserved ending phenylalanine or tryptophan, so a read error is the likely source. The CDR3 is CASSPYFPGSSGANVLTL. CDR3 in DNA: TGTGCCAGCAGTCCTTATTTCCCCGGATCCTCTGGGGCCAACGTCCTGACTTTA. The chain uses TRBV27 and TRBJ2-6; D is ambiguous. The V gene's germline CDR1 is MNHEY and CDR2 SMNVEV (reference sequence). The CDR3 runs 18 residues. The V end was cut by 5 bases, the J end by 0 bases, with 17 bases between.

This clonotype appeared a single time. V gene TRBV28 combines with J gene TRBJ1-2, with 10 bases that match TRBD1. The V segment lost 6 bases and the J segment 3 bases; nucleotides outside the gene matches: 7. Germline V CDR1 and CDR2: MDHEN, SYDVKM. This CDR3 is 15 amino acids long. Here the CDR3 reads CASSTRQGADYGYTF. CDR3 DNA sequence: TGTGCCAGCAGCACCCGACAGGGGGCGGACTATGGCTACACCTTC.

This clonotype was found many times. V usage is TRBV12-3 or TRBV12-4 and J usage is TRBJ1-1; D may be TRBD1 (5 bases). V was pared by 6 bases and J by 4 bases, with 15 bases between. This CDR3 spans 14 amino acids. CDR3 coding DNA: TGTGCCAGCAGCCGCAATGGGGGTAGCACTGAAGCTTTCTTT. The encoded protein is CASSRNGGSTEAFF.

A note on this clonotype: A much larger clone is a single base away; this may be a read error. The V gene is TRBV19, the J gene TRBJ1-5, with 7 bases matching TRBD1. CDR1 and CDR2 from the germline V gene are LNHDA and SQIVND (reference sequence). This CDR3 has 15 residues. The CDR3 loop reads CVSSMGDSHNQPQHF. The CDR3 nucleotides are TGTGTCAGTAGTATGGGGGACAGTCACAATCAGCCCCAGCATTTT.

On this clonotype itself: A much more abundant neighbour one base away suggests this may be a read error. The V call is TRBV20-1, the J call TRBJ1-6; a weak D match, TRBD1 (6 bases). Germline CDR1 and CDR2: DFQATT and SNEGSKA (reference sequence). The CDR3 has 15 residues. V lost 4 bases and J 7 bases, leaving 17 bases between the germline ends. The CDR3 DNA follows: TGCAGTGCTATGTCCAGCCCGGACAGAAATTCACCCCTCCACTTT. Its translation is CSAMSSPDRNSPLHF.